This TCR beta chain was captured by sequencing in a study of CD8 T cells in Susac syndrome (dated by TCRdb to between 2018 and 2020). Background on the whole study: Whether CD8+ T cell activation and differentiation in Susac syndrome was antigen driven was tested using repertoire sequencing. Clonality of the CD8+ T cell repertoire was compared between about a dozen healthy donors, about 14 Susac syndrome patients and under 19 multiple sclerosis patients. What the study reported, not specific to this receptor: The TCR sequencing and HLA analysis was acknowledged to have included a relatively small number of individuals.

High-throughput TCR beta sequencing profiled peripheral blood CD8+ and CD4+ T cells from healthy donors, Susac syndrome patients and multiple sclerosis patients. The multiple sclerosis controls were treatment-naive patients who had stable or active relapsing-remitting disease and met the revised McDonald criteria. CD8+ TEMRA cells were enriched by FACS, while bulk CD8+ and CD4+ T cells were purified by magnetic negative isolation. Blood was collected in EDTA tubes and processed within 24 hours, with PBMCs isolated through density gradient centrifugation. PBMCs intended for TCR sequencing were cryopreserved in liquid nitrogen and were subsequently thawed in a 37 degrees C water bath. Purity of sorted or isolated CD4+, CD8+ and CD8+ TEMRA cells was at least 90%. Trimming takes 8 bases from V and 5 bases from J, and the germline ends sit 11 bases apart. The CDR3 runs 12 amino acids, cysteine and phenylalanine included. The retained sequence is limited to the CDR3, 36 bases, with the frame set at the first base. Via the germline V gene (reference sequence), CDR1 is SEHNR and CDR2 FQNEAQ.

RNA was extracted using the RNeasy kit, and roughly 0.5 to 1 ug of the RNA was reverse transcribed with random hexamers. TCR beta CDR3 regions were amplified with the immunoSEQ multiplex PCR assay covering 54 Vbeta and 13 Jbeta segments. PCR amplification bias was corrected using a synthetic template baseline for primer optimization and computational correction. The paper's processing steps were these. Only productive sequences were kept, with reads annotated to V, D and J genes according to IMGT and analyzed in immunoSEQ Analyzer. Clonality was calculated as one minus the Shannon entropy normalized by log2 of the number of productive unique sequences. For each patient and control, public and private clones were evaluated among the 100 most prevalent clones. Clones were defined as Susac-specific if absent from the healthy and MS cohorts, from 1052 published viral clones and from other ImmuneACCESS disease sequences. TCRdb redid the processing of the public reads, applying fastp at Q25 and MiXCR, and retained in-frame beta chains. Every CDR3 protein is listed once, alongside the most common genes and DNA of its rows. V and J calls and clone size were set by TCRdb, not the authors. Across this sample there are 150,000 or so distinct CDR3 sequences, with over 95% seen only once. The ten largest clones add up to 0.14% to 0.15% of the sample.

As concerns this clonotype: This receptor's antigen is unknown. Base qualities were left out, and no much larger clone turns up one base away.

The source of this sequence is a human donor with multiple sclerosis. Sequencing was done on a sample of CD8+ T cells from PBMCs. The receptor chain draws on TRBV7-9 and TRBJ2-3; the D segment could be TRBD2, given 5 matching bases. The nucleotides are TGTGCCAGCGTAGAGGGTGGAGATACGCAGTATTTT. Translated, it reads CASVEGGDTQYF.